The entry below gives a single T cell receptor (beta chain) sequence along with its context. Generated by immunoSEQ multiplex PCR, the TCRdb table keeps only in-frame clones and is missing some. Of 90,000 or so clones in the sample, less than 90% were seen once. The CDR3 runs 17 residues. The germline gives CDR1 SGHKS, CDR2 YYEKEE (reference sequence). The V gene end was trimmed by 3 bases and the J gene end by 4 bases; junction bases not matched to a gene: 7. The data belong to a study of control samples from healthy donors and cancer patients. The chain couples TRBV5-5 to TRBJ1-4; TRBD1 matches 12 bases. The clonotype was recovered from a woman aged 50 to 60 with colorectal cancer. What was sequenced was PBMCs. The CDR3: CASSYSGTGGLNEKLFF. The CDR3 DNA reads as TGTGCCAGCAGCTATTCCGGGACAGGGGGCCTTAATGAAAAACTGTTTTTT.